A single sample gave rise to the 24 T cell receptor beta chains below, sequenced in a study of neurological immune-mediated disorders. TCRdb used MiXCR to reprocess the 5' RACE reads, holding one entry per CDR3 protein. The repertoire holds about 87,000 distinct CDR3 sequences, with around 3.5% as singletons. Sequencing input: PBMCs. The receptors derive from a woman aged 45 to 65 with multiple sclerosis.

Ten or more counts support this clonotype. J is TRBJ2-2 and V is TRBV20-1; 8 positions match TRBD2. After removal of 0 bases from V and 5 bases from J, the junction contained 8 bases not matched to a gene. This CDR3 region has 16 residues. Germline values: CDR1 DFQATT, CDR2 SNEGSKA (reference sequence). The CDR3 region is CSAREAGAPGTGELFF. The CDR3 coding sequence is TGCAGTGCTAGAGAAGCGGGGGCCCCGGGGACCGGGGAGCTGTTTTTT.

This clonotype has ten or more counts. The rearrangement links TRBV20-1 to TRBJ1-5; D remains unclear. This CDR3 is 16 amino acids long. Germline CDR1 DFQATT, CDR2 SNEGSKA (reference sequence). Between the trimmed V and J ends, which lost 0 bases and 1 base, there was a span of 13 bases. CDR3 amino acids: CSARDGMGLSNQPQHF. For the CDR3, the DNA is TGCAGTGCTAGAGACGGGATGGGTCTGAGCAATCAGCCCCAGCATTTT.

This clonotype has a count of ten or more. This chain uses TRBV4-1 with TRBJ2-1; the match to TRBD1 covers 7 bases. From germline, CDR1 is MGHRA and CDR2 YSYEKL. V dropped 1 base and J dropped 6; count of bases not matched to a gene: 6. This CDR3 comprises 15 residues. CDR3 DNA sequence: TGCGCCAGCAGCCAAGTACAGGGGTACTCCAATGAGCAGTTCTTC. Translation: CASSQVQGYSNEQFF.

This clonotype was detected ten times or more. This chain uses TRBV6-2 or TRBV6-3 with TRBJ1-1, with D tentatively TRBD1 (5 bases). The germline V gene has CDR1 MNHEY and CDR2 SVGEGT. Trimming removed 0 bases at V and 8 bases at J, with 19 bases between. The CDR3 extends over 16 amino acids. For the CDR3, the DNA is TGTGCCAGCAGTTACTCGGGAGGAGCAGGGATCGTAGAAGCTTTCTTT. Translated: CASSYSGGAGIVEAFF.

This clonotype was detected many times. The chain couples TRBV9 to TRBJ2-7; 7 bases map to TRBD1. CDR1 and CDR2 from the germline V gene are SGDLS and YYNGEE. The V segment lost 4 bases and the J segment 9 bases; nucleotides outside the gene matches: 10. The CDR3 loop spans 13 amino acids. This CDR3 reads CASSPGTVLVQYF. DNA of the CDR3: TGTGCCAGCAGCCCCGGGACAGTTTTGGTGCAGTACTTC. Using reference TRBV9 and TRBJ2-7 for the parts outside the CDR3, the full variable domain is DSGVTQTPKHLITATGQRVTLRCSPRSGDLSVYWYQQSLDQGLQFLIQYYNGEERAKGNILERFSAQQFPDLHSELNLSSLELGDSALYFCASSPGTVLVQYFGPGTRLTVT.

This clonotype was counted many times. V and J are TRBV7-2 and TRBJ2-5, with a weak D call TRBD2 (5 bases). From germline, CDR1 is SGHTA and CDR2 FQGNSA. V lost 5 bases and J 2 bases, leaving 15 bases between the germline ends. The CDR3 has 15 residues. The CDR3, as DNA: TGTGCCAGCAGCCGCGCCGCGGGCAGACAAGAGACCCAGTACTTC. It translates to CASSRAAGRQETQYF.

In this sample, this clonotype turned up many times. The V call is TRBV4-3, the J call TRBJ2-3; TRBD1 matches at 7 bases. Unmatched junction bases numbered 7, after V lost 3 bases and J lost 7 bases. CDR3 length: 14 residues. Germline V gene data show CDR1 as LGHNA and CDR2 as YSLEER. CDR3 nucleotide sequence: TGCGCCAGCAGCCAGTCAACAGGGGAATATACGCAGTATTTT. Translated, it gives CASSQSTGEYTQYF.

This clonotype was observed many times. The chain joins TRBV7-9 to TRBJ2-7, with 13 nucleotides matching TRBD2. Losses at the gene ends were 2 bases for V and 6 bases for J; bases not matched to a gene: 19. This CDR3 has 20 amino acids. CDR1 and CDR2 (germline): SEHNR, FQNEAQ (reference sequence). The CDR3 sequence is CASSLRTKRLAGGPPGEQYF. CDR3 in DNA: TGTGCCAGCAGCTTACGAACAAAGAGACTAGCGGGGGGCCCCCCTGGCGAGCAGTACTTC.

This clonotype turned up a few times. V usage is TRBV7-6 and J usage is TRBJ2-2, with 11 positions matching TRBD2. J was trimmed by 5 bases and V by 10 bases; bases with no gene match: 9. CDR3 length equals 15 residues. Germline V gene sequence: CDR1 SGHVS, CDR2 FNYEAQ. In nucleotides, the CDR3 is TGTGCCACAACCACTAGCGGGGGACAAACCGGGGAGCTGTTTTTT. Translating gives CATTTSGGQTGELFF.

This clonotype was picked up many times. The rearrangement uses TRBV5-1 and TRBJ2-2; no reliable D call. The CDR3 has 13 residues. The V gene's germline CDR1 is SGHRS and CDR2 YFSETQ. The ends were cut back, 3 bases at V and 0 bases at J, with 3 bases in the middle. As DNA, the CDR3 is TGCGCCAGCAGCTCCACGAACACCGGGGAGCTGTTTTTT. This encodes CASSSTNTGELFF.

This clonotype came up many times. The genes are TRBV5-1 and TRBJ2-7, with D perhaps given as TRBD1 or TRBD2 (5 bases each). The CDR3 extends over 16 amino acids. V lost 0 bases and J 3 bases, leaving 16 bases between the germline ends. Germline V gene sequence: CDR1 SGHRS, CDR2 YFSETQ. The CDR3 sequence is CASSLGRGTGFYEQYF. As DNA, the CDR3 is TGCGCCAGCAGCTTGGGGCGAGGGACGGGGTTCTACGAGCAGTACTTC.

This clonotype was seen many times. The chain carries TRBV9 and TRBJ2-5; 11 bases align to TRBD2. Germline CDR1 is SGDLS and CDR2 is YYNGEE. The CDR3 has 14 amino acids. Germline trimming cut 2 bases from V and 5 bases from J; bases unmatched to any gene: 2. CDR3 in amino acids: CASSVSSGGETQYF. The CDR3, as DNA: TGTGCCAGCAGCGTCTCTAGCGGGGGGGAGACCCAGTACTTC.

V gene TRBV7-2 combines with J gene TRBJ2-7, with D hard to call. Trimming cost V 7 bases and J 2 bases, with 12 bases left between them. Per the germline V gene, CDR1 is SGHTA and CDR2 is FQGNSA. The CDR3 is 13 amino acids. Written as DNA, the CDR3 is TGTGCCAGCACCCCCCAAGGGCCCTACGAGCAGTACTTC. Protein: CASTPQGPYEQYF.

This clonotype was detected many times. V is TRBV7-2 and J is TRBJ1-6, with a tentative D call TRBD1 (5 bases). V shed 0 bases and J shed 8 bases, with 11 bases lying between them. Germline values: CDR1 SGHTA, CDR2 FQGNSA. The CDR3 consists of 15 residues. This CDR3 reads CASSLARAGDSPLHF. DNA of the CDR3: TGTGCCAGCAGCTTAGCGAGGGCGGGGGATTCACCCCTCCACTTT.

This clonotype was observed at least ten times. The CDR3 nucleotides are TGCGCCAGCAGCCATCAGGGAAGGTACGAGCAGTACTTC. It translates to CASSHQGRYEQYF. The chain carries TRBV4-1 and TRBJ2-7, with a possible D match to TRBD1 (5 bases). The CDR3 consists of 13 residues. V was clipped by 3 bases and J by 4 bases, with 10 bases between them. Germline values: CDR1 MGHRA, CDR2 YSYEKL.

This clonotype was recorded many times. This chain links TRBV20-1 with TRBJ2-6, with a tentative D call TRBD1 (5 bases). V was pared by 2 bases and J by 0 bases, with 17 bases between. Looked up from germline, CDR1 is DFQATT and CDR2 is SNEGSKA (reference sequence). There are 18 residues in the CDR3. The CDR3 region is CSARMGRVLPSGANVLTF. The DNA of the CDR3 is TGCAGTGCTAGAATGGGCAGGGTACTGCCCTCTGGGGCCAACGTCCTGACTTTC.

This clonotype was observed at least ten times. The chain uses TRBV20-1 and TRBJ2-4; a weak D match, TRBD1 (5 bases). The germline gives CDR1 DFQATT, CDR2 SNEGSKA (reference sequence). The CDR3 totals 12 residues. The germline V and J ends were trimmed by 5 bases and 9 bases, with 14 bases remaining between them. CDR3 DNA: TGCAGTGCTTCGTTAGGAAGGGGCATTCAGTACTTC. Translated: CSASLGRGIQYF.

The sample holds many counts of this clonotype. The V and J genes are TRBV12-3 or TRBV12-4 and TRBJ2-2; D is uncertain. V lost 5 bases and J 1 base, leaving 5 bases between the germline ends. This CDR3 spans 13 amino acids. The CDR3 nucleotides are TGTGCCAGCAGTATGGGGAACACCGGGGAGCTGTTTTTT. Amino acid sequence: CASSMGNTGELFF.

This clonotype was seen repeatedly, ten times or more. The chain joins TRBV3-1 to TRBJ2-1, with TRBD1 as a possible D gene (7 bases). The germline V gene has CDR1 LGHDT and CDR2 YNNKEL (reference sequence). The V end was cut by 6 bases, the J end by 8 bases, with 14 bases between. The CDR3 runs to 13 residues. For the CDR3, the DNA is TGTGCCAGCAGGAACAGGGGAGGAGATGAGCAGTTCTTC. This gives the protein CASRNRGGDEQFF.

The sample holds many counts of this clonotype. DNA for the CDR3: TGCAGTGCTAGAGATGGTGGGTCCTTGGTGGCCAACGTCCTGACTTTC. This codes for CSARDGGSLVANVLTF. This chain joins TRBV20-1 and TRBJ2-6; D is unclear. The CDR3 consists of 16 residues. Trimming removed 0 bases at V and 6 bases at J, with 15 bases between. Germline V gene sequence: CDR1 DFQATT, CDR2 SNEGSKA (reference sequence).

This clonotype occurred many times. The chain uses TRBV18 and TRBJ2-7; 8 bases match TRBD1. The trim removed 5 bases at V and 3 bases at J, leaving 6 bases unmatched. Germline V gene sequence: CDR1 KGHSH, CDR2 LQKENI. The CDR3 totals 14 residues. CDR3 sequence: CASSVTGVGYEQYF. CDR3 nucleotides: TGTGCCAGCTCAGTGACAGGGGTAGGCTACGAGCAGTACTTC.

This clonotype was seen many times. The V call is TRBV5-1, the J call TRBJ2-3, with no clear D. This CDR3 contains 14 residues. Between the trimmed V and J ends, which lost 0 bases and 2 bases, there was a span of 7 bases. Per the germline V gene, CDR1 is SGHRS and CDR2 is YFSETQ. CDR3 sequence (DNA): TGCGCCAGCAGCTTGGGACGGAACACAGATACGCAGTATTTT. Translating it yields CASSLGRNTDTQYF.

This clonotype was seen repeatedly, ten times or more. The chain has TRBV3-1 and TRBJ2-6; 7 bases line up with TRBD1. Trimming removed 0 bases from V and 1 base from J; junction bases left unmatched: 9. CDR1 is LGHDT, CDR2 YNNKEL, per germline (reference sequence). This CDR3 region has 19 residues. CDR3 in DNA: TGTGCCAGCAGCCAAGAGATACAGGGGCTCATGTCTGGGGCCAACGTCCTGACTTTC. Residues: CASSQEIQGLMSGANVLTF.

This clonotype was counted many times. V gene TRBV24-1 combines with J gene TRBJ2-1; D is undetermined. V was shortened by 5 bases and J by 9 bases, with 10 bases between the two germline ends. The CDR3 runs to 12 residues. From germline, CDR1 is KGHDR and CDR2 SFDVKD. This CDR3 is CATSVSGGEQFF. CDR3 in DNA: TGTGCCACCAGTGTTTCTGGCGGTGAGCAGTTCTTC.